The 10 T cell receptor beta chains reported below all come from one sample, sequenced in a study of regulatory T cells in long-lasting Graves disease. Library construction for TCR beta used iRepertoire HTBI primers and Arm-PCR of CDR3 regions. A single record per CDR3 protein comes from TCRdb applying MiXCR to the multiplex PCR reads. The sample holds roughly 470,000 distinct CDR3 sequences; around 20% are singletons and the top ten take approximately 7.8%. Time point indicated: persistent/refractory GD, antithyroid drugs over 5 years with positive TRAb. RNA extracted from PBMCs served as the sequencing template. The material sequenced was peripheral blood mononuclear cells (PBMCs), taken when the disease was refractory, from a patient treated with antithyroid drugs. All receptors derive from a female donor with Graves disease.

The rearrangement links TRBV12-5 to TRBJ2-7, with unresolved D. Germline V lookup: CDR1 LGHNT, CDR2 FRNRAP. V lost 5 bases and J lost 0, with 17 bases in between. This CDR3 contains 16 residues. This CDR3 reads CASGPKKDPSSYEQYF. CDR3 DNA sequence: TGTGCTAGTGGTCCTAAAAAGGATCCGAGCTCCTACGAGCAGTACTTC.

Points on this clonotype: This may stem from a read error, because a much larger clone lies one nucleotide away. The CDR3 protein is CASSEYGMGGTPNTEAFF. The CDR3 DNA reads as TGTGCCAGCAGTGAATATGGGATGGGGGGGACTCCGAACACTGAAGCTTTCTTT. The chain is built from TRBV28 and TRBJ1-1, with D tentatively TRBD1 (5 bases). Germline lookup yields CDR1 MDHEN and CDR2 SYDVKM. The germline V and J ends were trimmed by 5 bases and 1 base, with 23 bases remaining between them. There are 18 residues in the CDR3.

Concerning this clonotype: One end of the junction is discordant with germline, which a read error may explain. CDR3 in amino acids: CASGLRQIAVQETQYF. CDR3 in DNA: TGTGCCAGCGGCTTAAGACAGATAGCGGTCCAAGAGACCCAGTACTTC. The chain uses TRBV7-8 and TRBJ2-5; maybe TRBD2 (6 bases). The germline V gene has CDR1 SGHVS and CDR2 FQNEAQ. The CDR3 totals 16 residues.

This clonotype occurred many times. The chain recombines TRBV12-3 or TRBV12-4 with TRBJ1-2; the D gene is possibly TRBD1 (5 bases). There are 13 residues in the CDR3. V gave up 3 bases and J gave up 4 bases, with 9 bases separating them. CDR3 in amino acids: CASSLAGGYGYTF. CDR3 bases: TGTGCCAGCAGTTTGGCCGGGGGCTATGGCTACACCTTC.

This clonotype was seen many times. The CDR3, as DNA: TGTGCCATCAGTGCGGACAGGGGCGGTGGCTACACCTTC. Protein: CAISADRGGGYTF. V usage is TRBV10-3 and J usage is TRBJ1-2; 9 bases line up with TRBD1. Trimming removed 4 bases from V and 7 bases from J; junction bases left unmatched: 4. Germline CDR1 and CDR2: ENHRY and SYGVKD. The CDR3 runs 13 residues.

The chain uses TRBV5-1 and TRBJ1-1; D is uncertain. Trimming cost V 4 bases and J 5 bases, with 15 bases left between them. Germline CDR1 and CDR2: SGHRS and YFSETQ. The CDR3 has 14 residues. The DNA for the CDR3 is TGCGCCAGCAGCCGAGCACCCCAAGGGACTGAAGCTTTCTTT. This codes for CASSRAPQGTEAFF. The entire variable domain, with the rest obtained from reference TRBV5-1 and TRBJ1-1, is as follows: KAGVTQTPRYLIKTRGQQVTLSCSPISGHRSVSWYQQTPGQGLQFLFEYFSETQRNKGNFPGRFSGRQFSNSRSEMNVSTLELGDSALYLCASSRAPQGTEAFFGQGTRLTVV.

In this sample, this clonotype turned up many times. The chain couples TRBV20-1 to TRBJ1-5; D possibly corresponds to TRBD1 (5 bases). V gave up 3 bases and J gave up 4 bases, with 7 bases separating them. This CDR3 is 12 amino acids long. Per the germline V gene, CDR1 is DFQATT and CDR2 is SNEGSKA (reference sequence). CDR3 protein: CSASAGNQPQHF. As DNA, the CDR3 is TGCAGTGCTAGCGCAGGGAATCAGCCCCAGCATTTT.

This chain links TRBV3-1 with TRBJ1-2; D is possibly TRBD1 (6 bases). Trimming took 6 bases from V and 6 from J, leaving 17 bases between them. Germline values: CDR1 LGHDT, CDR2 YNNKEL (reference sequence). CDR3 length equals 14 residues. The CDR3 bases are TGTGCCAGCAGGGACAGACAGTTAAACCATGGCTACACCTTC. Translating it yields CASRDRQLNHGYTF.

This clonotype appeared a few times. The rearrangement links TRBV28 to TRBJ2-1; D might be TRBD1 (6 bases). Germline loops: CDR1 MDHEN, CDR2 SYDVKM. The CDR3 length is 15 residues. Trimming shortened V by 3 bases and J by 0 bases, and 9 bases separated the two germline ends. CDR3 in amino acids: CASSFTGRSYNEQFF. The CDR3 coding sequence is TGTGCCAGCAGTTTCACAGGGCGCTCCTACAATGAGCAGTTCTTC.

V and J are TRBV27 and TRBJ1-1; 7 bases fit TRBD1. CDR3 length equals 15 residues. Trimming at V came to 2 bases and at J to 4 bases, leaving 7 bases not matched to a gene. Per germline, CDR1 MNHEY and CDR2 SMNVEV (reference sequence). CDR3 amino acids: CASSLQPGGSTEAFF. The CDR3 bases are TGTGCCAGCAGTTTACAGCCAGGGGGAAGCACTGAAGCTTTCTTT.